Listed here are 3 T cell receptor beta chains from one sample, sequenced in a study of T cell changes during pregnancy in multiple sclerosis. Measured with immunoSEQ multiplex PCR; TCRdb has only the in-frame clones, and not every one. The repertoire includes under 50,000 clones, roughly 88% of them detected once, and about 4% sits in the top ten. The source material was CD8+ T cells from peripheral blood mononuclear cells, sampled in the first trimester of pregnancy. The receptors stem from a female donor with multiple sclerosis, enrolled in a pregnancy study.

V usage is TRBV7-9 and J usage is TRBJ2-1; the match to TRBD1 covers 10 bases. V shed 5 bases and J 3 bases; nucleotides not matched to a gene: 7. CDR1 SEHNR and CDR2 FQNEAQ come from the germline V gene (reference sequence). The CDR3 has 16 amino acids. CDR3 sequence (DNA): TGTGCCAGCAGCCCAGTGGGACAGGGGCTCTACAATGAGCAGTTCTTC. This codes for CASSPVGQGLYNEQFF.

This chain links TRBV19 with TRBJ1-1; D gene uncertain. The ends were cut back, 3 bases at V and 0 bases at J, with 5 bases in the middle. Germline assignment: CDR1 LNHDA and CDR2 SQIVND (reference sequence). The CDR3 spans 13 residues. The CDR3 region is CASSMYMNTEAFF. Here the CDR3 DNA reads TGTGCCAGTAGTATGTACATGAACACTGAAGCTTTCTTT.

V and J are TRBV27 and TRBJ1-1, with unresolved D. Germline assignment: CDR1 MNHEY and CDR2 SMNVEV (reference sequence). The CDR3 totals 13 residues. Trimming removed 6 bases at V and 2 bases at J, with 10 bases between. CDR3 in amino acids: CASSLTFNTEAFF. For the CDR3, the DNA is TGTGCCAGCAGCCTCACATTCAACACTGAAGCTTTCTTT.